This TCR beta chain is drawn from a study of T cell repertoires in cytomegalovirus infection. Turning to the study itself: CMV infection plus the matching HLA type was flagged by public TCR beta signatures.

One entry per CDR3 protein results from TCRdb running MiXCR on the reads. The data hold roughly 180,000 distinct CDR3 sequences, with over 25% observed a single time. Germline lookup yields CDR1 SNHLY and CDR2 FYNNEI. The CDR3 spans 16 residues. The V and J ends lost 5 bases and 2 bases, in that order; junction bases with no gene match: 5. The chain combines TRBV2 with TRBJ2-2, with TRBD1 identical over 10 bases. The sequence was obtained from a human donor in good health (CMV status not recorded). Some clones in this sample may be carry-over from other donors' samples. The sample comprised PBMCs. DNA for the CDR3: TGTGCCAGCAGTCAGACAGGGGGCGAAAACACCGGGGAGCTGTTTTTT. This translates into CASSQTGGENTGELFF.